This T cell receptor beta chain was identified in a study of beta chain features in type 1 diabetes. Study-level points and caveats: A moderate, significant TCRB CDR3 shortening appeared in type 1 diabetes across four CD4+ subsets. Patients with type 1 diabetes showed fewer VDJ junction insertions and more deletions.

This clone occurred a few times. Its antigen is unidentified. Germline CDR1 reads MNHNS; CDR2 reads SASEGT. V was trimmed by 8 bases and J by 5 bases, leaving 12 bases between them. The CDR3 is 12 amino acids. cDNA synthesis used the whole RNA isolate, giving expressed TCRB sequences. Some clones are missing from TCRdb's copy, which holds only in-frame ones; the method was immunoSEQ multiplex PCR. The table records about 650,000 clones, roughly an eighth of them present only once. The clonotype comes from a man under 40 with type 1 diabetes. The genes are TRBV6-1 and TRBJ2-5; tentative D call: TRBD1 (6 bases). Material for sequencing was naive CD4+ T cells from blood. In DNA, the CDR3 is TGTGCCAGCCAACAGGGTGGCGAGACCCAGTACTTC. This gives the protein CASQQGGETQYF.